A single sample is the source of the 18 T cell receptor beta chains below, sequenced in a study of OX40 agonist ivuxolimab in advanced cancers. Assay used: immunoSEQ multiplex PCR; TCRdb lists only in-frame clones, some missing. This table holds about 65,000 clones, around 86% found once. This specimen was CD4+ or CD8+ T cells sorted from blood, taken in a trial of the OX40 agonist ivuxolimab. The receptors derive from an adult with an advanced solid tumor such as melanoma, head and neck, liver or kidney cancer.

The chain uses TRBV9 and TRBJ2-2; tentatively, D is TRBD1 (6 bases). The CDR3 extends over 17 amino acids. Germline V gives CDR1 SGDLS, CDR2 YYNGEE. With 1 base removed from V and 0 bases from J, the gap between germline ends came to 13 bases. The CDR3 region is CASSVMDRSANTGELFF. The CDR3 DNA reads as TGTGCCAGCAGCGTAATGGACAGAAGCGCGAACACCGGGGAGCTGTTTTTT.

The chain joins TRBV9 to TRBJ1-3; D is possibly TRBD1 (5 bases). Between the trimmed V and J ends, which lost 0 bases and 0 bases, there was a span of 19 bases. CDR3 size: 19 residues. Germline CDR1 and CDR2: SGDLS and YYNGEE. As DNA, the CDR3 is TGTGCCAGCAGCGTAGGAATGGGACGGGCACTCTTCTCTGGAAACACCATATATTTT. Translated, it gives CASSVGMGRALFSGNTIYF.

The count of this clone is one. The rearrangement uses TRBV5-1 and TRBJ1-1, with D unclear. The CDR3 covers 14 residues. Germline CDR1 and CDR2: SGHRS and YFSETQ. Trimming shortened V by 6 bases and J by 5 bases, and 17 bases separated the two germline ends. CDR3 DNA: TGCGCCAGCAAAACCGGAGATAGCGGTACTGAAGCTTTCTTT. The encoded protein is CASKTGDSGTEAFF.

Only a few counts were recorded for this clone. The gene calls are TRBV18 and TRBJ2-2; unclear D gene. The ends were cut back, 0 bases at V and 3 bases at J, with 8 bases in the middle. CDR1 KGHSH and CDR2 LQKENI come from the germline V gene. The CDR3 sequence is 15 residues long. The CDR3: CASSPPEAYTGELFF. The CDR3 DNA reads as TGTGCCAGCTCACCACCCGAGGCTTACACCGGGGAGCTGTTTTTT.

This sequence joins TRBV4-3 and TRBJ2-5, with 7 bases matching TRBD2. The CDR3 consists of 15 residues. J was trimmed by 1 base and V by 1 base; bases with no gene match: 3. CDR1 is LGHNA and CDR2 is YSLEER in the germline V gene. DNA for the CDR3: TGCGCCAGCAGCCAAGTCGGGAGGCCCCAAGAGACCCAGTACTTC. It codes for CASSQVGRPQETQYF.

For this clone: Within the sample, other DNA sequences also encode this same CDR3. The chain carries TRBV14 and TRBJ1-6, with TRBD1 matching 7 bases. The CDR3 runs to 18 residues. The V segment lost 0 bases and the J segment 8 bases; nucleotides outside the gene matches: 13. The germline gives CDR1 SGHDN, CDR2 FVKESK. The CDR3 protein is CASSQDRRLGQAYSPLHF. Here the CDR3 DNA reads TGTGCCAGCAGCCAAGATCGACGCTTAGGACAGGCATATTCACCCCTCCACTTT.

This clone is a singleton in its sample. The gene calls are TRBV6-1 and TRBJ1-1; D is unresolved. This CDR3 contains 14 residues. Germline V gene sequence: CDR1 MNHNS, CDR2 SASEGT. With 7 bases removed from V and 4 bases from J, the gap between germline ends came to 16 bases. CDR3 in amino acids: CASMGSQASTEAFF. CDR3 bases: TGTGCCAGCATGGGCAGCCAGGCCTCCACTGAAGCTTTCTTT.

The rearrangement uses TRBV5-4 and TRBJ2-1, with TRBD2 matching over 8 bases. Losses at the gene ends were 0 bases for V and 0 bases for J; bases not matched to a gene: 2. Germline CDR1 is SGHNT and CDR2 is YYREEE (reference sequence). This CDR3 is built from 16 residues. CDR3 DNA: TGTGCCAGCAGCTTGGCCCGGGGGGGCTCCTACAATGAGCAGTTCTTC. Protein product: CASSLARGGSYNEQFF.

The rearrangement joins TRBV4-3 to TRBJ1-2; D call uncertain. This CDR3 region has 13 residues. Trimming removed 0 bases at V and 6 bases at J, with 8 bases between. Germline loops: CDR1 LGHNA, CDR2 YSLEER. In DNA form, the CDR3 reads TGCGCCAGCAGCCAAGAACCGGCGGATGGCTACACCTTC. Its protein product is CASSQEPADGYTF.

This chain uses TRBV4-3 with TRBJ1-1; D call uncertain. This CDR3 is built from 11 residues. Trimming cost V 5 bases and J 4 bases, with 5 bases left between them. Germline CDR1 reads LGHNA; CDR2 reads YSLEER. For the CDR3, the DNA is TGCGCCAGCAGCAAGGGCACTGAAGCTTTCTTT. It specifies CASSKGTEAFF.

The chain uses TRBV6-5 and TRBJ2-1, with D perhaps matching TRBD1 (6 bases). Deletions cut 6 bases from V and 7 bases from J, with 19 bases between. The CDR3 loop spans 15 amino acids. From germline, CDR1 is MNHEY and CDR2 SVGAGI. CDR3 DNA sequence: TGTGCCAGCAGACTCGATGTCAACAGGGTAAATGAGCAGTTCTTC. Translated: CASRLDVNRVNEQFF.

CDR3 DNA: TGTGCCAGCAGTTCCCGTCCCTACGAGCAGTACTTC. Its translation: CASSSRPYEQYF. V usage is TRBV6-1 and J usage is TRBJ2-7; D is uncertain. The CDR3 consists of 12 residues. The V end was cut by 5 bases, the J end by 2 bases, with 7 bases between. Germline loops: CDR1 MNHNS, CDR2 SASEGT.

V usage is TRBV15 and J usage is TRBJ2-5; TRBD1 matches at 10 bases. The germline V gene encodes CDR1 LNHNV and CDR2 YYDKDF (reference sequence). The CDR3 runs 15 residues. Trimming took 5 bases from V and 2 from J; bases not matched to a gene: 5. The CDR3 loop reads CATSEGQGRQETQYF. As DNA, the CDR3 is TGTGCCACCAGCGAGGGACAGGGGCGGCAAGAGACCCAGTACTTC.

This chain links TRBV30 with TRBJ2-7; 9 bases match TRBD1. CDR1 and CDR2 from the germline V gene are GTSNPN and SVGIG (reference sequence). Germline trimming cut 8 bases from V and 1 base from J; bases unmatched to any gene: 9. The CDR3 is made up of 14 amino acids. The CDR3 is CAGKGDRASYEQYF. Here the CDR3 DNA reads TGTGCCGGCAAGGGGGACAGGGCATCCTACGAGCAGTACTTC.

V gene TRBV11-3 combines with J gene TRBJ2-1, with D possibly being TRBD2 (7 bases). This CDR3 has 16 residues. The V end lost 5 bases, the J end lost 4 bases, and 18 bases lay between the germline ends. Germline-derived CDR1 and CDR2 are SGHNT and YENEEA. The chain's CDR3 is CASSPGGPSGYNEQFF. The CDR3 bases are TGTGCCAGCAGCCCGGGGGGCCCCTCGGGGTACAATGAGCAGTTCTTC.

The V call is TRBV11-2, the J call TRBJ2-2; D is uncertain. Deletions cut 3 bases from V and 8 bases from J, with 22 bases between. The CDR3 contains 17 residues. Germline CDR1 and CDR2: SGHAT and FQNNGV. The CDR3 DNA reads TGTGCCAGCAGCTTTGGCGCAGGACCCGGTTCTAGGGGGGAGCTGTTTTTT. This codes for CASSFGAGPGSRGELFF.

V usage is TRBV6-5 and J usage is TRBJ2-7; perhaps TRBD2 as D (6 bases). V was trimmed by 7 bases and J by 6 bases, leaving 10 bases between them. This CDR3 contains 11 residues. CDR1 and CDR2 (germline): MNHEY, SVGAGI. This CDR3 reads CASTTGGEQYF. CDR3 DNA: TGTGCCAGCACTACCGGGGGCGAGCAGTACTTC.

J is TRBJ1-2 and V is TRBV2; 11 bases are shared with TRBD1. Per the germline V gene, CDR1 is SNHLY and CDR2 is FYNNEI. V shed 3 bases and J 6 bases; nucleotides not matched to a gene: 6. The CDR3 has 15 amino acids. Here the CDR3 reads CASSEAPGQGDGYTF. For the CDR3, the DNA is TGTGCCAGCAGTGAGGCACCGGGACAGGGGGATGGCTACACCTTC.